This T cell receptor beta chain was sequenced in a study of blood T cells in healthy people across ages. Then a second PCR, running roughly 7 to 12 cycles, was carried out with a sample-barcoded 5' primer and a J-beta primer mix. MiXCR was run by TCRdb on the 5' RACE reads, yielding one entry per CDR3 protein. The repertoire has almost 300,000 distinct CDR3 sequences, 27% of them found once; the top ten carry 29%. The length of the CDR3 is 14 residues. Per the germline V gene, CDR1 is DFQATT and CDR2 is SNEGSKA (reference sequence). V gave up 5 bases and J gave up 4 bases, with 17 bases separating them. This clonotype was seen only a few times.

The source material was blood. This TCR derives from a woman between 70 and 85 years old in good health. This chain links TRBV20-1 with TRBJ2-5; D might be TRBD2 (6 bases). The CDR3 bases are TGCAGTGCTCCACGGGACTCTCAACCAGAGACCCAGTACTTC. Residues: CSAPRDSQPETQYF.